Listed here are 4 T cell receptor beta chains from one sample, sequenced in a study of cytomegalovirus exposure and HLA in healthy donors. This table comes from immunoSEQ multiplex PCR, and its TCRdb copy is limited to in-frame clones, with some not included. The profile covers 150,000 to 200,000 clones, with 85% appearing a single time and roughly 15% taken by the ten largest. The specimen was PBMCs. All receptors derive from a man younger than 35 in good health and CMV-seropositive.

This sequence joins TRBV7-2 and TRBJ2-3; TRBD2 matches at 11 bases. After removal of 5 bases from V and 2 bases from J, the junction contained 6 bases not matched to a gene. Germline lookup yields CDR1 SGHTA and CDR2 FQGNSA. The CDR3 contains 16 residues. CDR3 DNA: TGTGCCAGCAGCACCCGACTAGCGGGGTTCACAGATACGCAGTATTTT. Translated, it gives CASSTRLAGFTDTQYF.

The CDR3 loop reads CASSYDRAYEQYF. In nucleotides, the CDR3 is TGTGCCAGCAGTTACGACAGGGCCTACGAGCAGTACTTC. This chain joins TRBV6-6 and TRBJ2-7; 7 nucleotides match TRBD1. Germline loops: CDR1 MNHNY, CDR2 SVGAGI (reference sequence). V shed 2 bases and J 2 bases; nucleotides not matched to a gene: 0. This CDR3 has 13 residues.

The chain joins TRBV5-6 to TRBJ2-7, with 13 bases identical to TRBD2. V shed 4 bases, J shed 4 bases, and the junction held 5 bases outside the gene matches. Germline assignment: CDR1 SGHDT and CDR2 YYEEEE. The CDR3 has 15 residues. The CDR3 DNA reads as TGTGCCAGCAGCAGAACTAGCGGGAGGGCTTACGAGCAGTACTTC. Translation gives CASSRTSGRAYEQYF. The variable domain in full, with the rest retrieved from reference TRBV5-6 and TRBJ2-7, is DAGVTQSPTHLIKTRGQQVTLRCSPKSGHDTVSWYQQALGQGPQFIFQYYEEEERQRGNFPDRFSGHQFPNYSSELNVNALLLGDSALYLCASSRTSGRAYEQYFGPGTRLTVT.

This clone was observed a handful of times. This chain links TRBV5-1 with TRBJ1-1; D unclear. The CDR3 totals 17 residues. Deletions cut 0 bases from V and 4 bases from J, with 19 bases between. Germline CDR1 and CDR2: SGHRS and YFSETQ. CDR3 DNA: TGCGCCAGCAGCTTGGAGGAAGGCCGCGGGTTGGGCACTGAAGCTTTCTTT. Protein product: CASSLEEGRGLGTEAFF. The full variable domain, with the rest looked up from reference TRBV5-1 and TRBJ1-1, is KAGVTQTPRYLIKTRGQQVTLSCSPISGHRSVSWYQQTPGQGLQFLFEYFSETQRNKGNFPGRFSGRQFSNSRSEMNVSTLELGDSALYLCASSLEEGRGLGTEAFFGQGTRLTVV.